These 9 T cell receptor beta chains were sequenced from one sample in a study of blood T cell repertoires in COVID-19. Method: immunoSEQ multiplex PCR; TCRdb's copy keeps in-frame clones and lacks some. There are some 180,000 clones in the sample; approximately 80% occur only once, and more than 6.5% lies in the top ten. Sample: peripheral blood. Receptors originate from a woman aged 45 to 65 with active or convalescent COVID-19.

J is TRBJ2-7 and V is TRBV11-2; 8 bases agree with TRBD1. Unmatched junction bases numbered 8, after V lost 1 base and J lost 12 bases. CDR3 length equals 13 residues. Germline V CDR1 and CDR2: SGHAT, FQNNGV. This CDR3 is CASSLARDRSGYF. DNA of the CDR3: TGTGCCAGCAGCTTAGCTCGGGACAGGTCGGGGTACTTC.

The chain recombines TRBV2 with TRBJ2-5; TRBD2 might be the D (6 bases). Germline assignment: CDR1 SNHLY and CDR2 FYNNEI. Trimming stripped 7 bases from V and 3 bases from J, with 15 bases between. This CDR3 has 14 amino acids. CDR3 loop: CASTWASGEETQYF. The DNA for the CDR3 is TGTGCCAGCACTTGGGCCTCGGGGGAAGAGACCCAGTACTTC.

This chain uses TRBV7-2 with TRBJ2-7, with 9 nucleotides matching TRBD2. This CDR3 has 15 amino acids. Germline V gene data show CDR1 as SGHTA and CDR2 as FQGNSA. V lost 2 bases to trimming and J lost 0 bases; unmatched junction nucleotides: 2. CDR3 bases: TGTGCCAGCAGCTTATTAGCGGGGGACTCCTACGAGCAGTACTTC. This translates into CASSLLAGDSYEQYF.

The chain carries TRBV6-1 and TRBJ2-3; unclear D gene. This CDR3 contains 14 residues. From germline, CDR1 is MNHNS and CDR2 SASEGT. V shed 2 bases and J shed 6 bases, with 12 bases lying between them. In DNA, the CDR3 is TGTGCCAGCAGTGAATCGGTTGGTACGGATACGCAGTATTTT. Amino acids: CASSESVGTDTQYF.

This chain uses TRBV20-1 with TRBJ1-1; D unclear. Deletions cut 3 bases from V and 0 bases from J, with 14 bases between. The CDR3 contains 15 residues. CDR1 and CDR2 from the germline V gene are DFQATT and SNEGSKA (reference sequence). The CDR3 is CSASREDGVNTEAFF. The CDR3 nucleotides read TGCAGTGCTAGTCGGGAGGACGGAGTGAACACTGAAGCTTTCTTT.

The gene calls are TRBV10-3 and TRBJ1-4; 9 bases map to TRBD1. V shed 2 bases, J shed 5 bases, and the junction held 9 bases outside the gene matches. The germline V gene encodes CDR1 ENHRY and CDR2 SYGVKD. CDR3 size: 17 residues. The CDR3 is CAISEKGRGTGNEKLFF. In DNA, the CDR3 is TGTGCCATCAGTGAGAAGGGTCGGGGGACAGGGAATGAAAAACTGTTTTTT.

A single count supports this clone. This chain links TRBV30 with TRBJ1-5; no definite D call. CDR3 length: 14 amino acids. The germline CDR1 and CDR2 sequences are GTSNPN and SVGIG (reference sequence). Trimming cost V 2 bases and J 4 bases, with 12 bases left between them. The CDR3 DNA reads TGTGCCTGGAGTAGGAGGTCTAATAATCAGCCCCAGCATTTT. This gives the protein CAWSRRSNNQPQHF.

V gene TRBV18 combines with J gene TRBJ1-3, with D hard to call. CDR1 is KGHSH and CDR2 is LQKENI in the germline V gene. The germline V and J ends were trimmed by 8 bases and 0 bases, with 11 bases remaining between them. This CDR3 contains 14 residues. The DNA for the CDR3 is TGTGCCAGCCACCCCGGGAGCTCTGGAAACACCATATATTTT. Its protein is CASHPGSSGNTIYF.

The genes are TRBV6-2 or TRBV6-3 and TRBJ2-7, with D perhaps matching TRBD1 (6 bases). This CDR3 spans 15 amino acids. Trimming removed 2 bases from V and 4 bases from J, with 15 bases in between. CDR1 and CDR2 from the germline V gene are MNHEY and SVGEGT. Here the CDR3 reads CASSYLSGGRYEQYF. In DNA form, the CDR3 reads TGTGCCAGCAGTTACCTTTCTGGGGGCCGTTACGAGCAGTACTTC.